The rows below give T cell receptor beta chains drawn from one sample of a study of T cell responses to AZD1222 COVID-19 vaccine. Clones were sequenced by immunoSEQ multiplex PCR, and TCRdb holds only the in-frame ones, with some missing. The table lists about 180,000 clones, around 90% of them singletons. The starting material was peripheral blood, obtained 28 days after the second AZD1222 dose. The receptors derive from an adult who received the AZD1222 COVID-19 vaccine. Both conserved end residues are trimmed from each CDR3. A D gene is named only where the DNA matches it firmly. The listing skips clone size in some rows; elsewhere it reads once, few, many or a size class.

clone size: -; D gene: TRBD2; V gene: TRBV2; CDR3 protein: ASSEATGEGAAGNTDTQY
clone size: -; D gene: -; V gene: TRBV2; CDR3 protein: ASSWKSGANVLT
clone size: -; D gene: -; V gene: TRBV11-2; CDR3 protein: ASSLVGGHNEQF
clone size: -; D gene: -; V gene: TRBV21-1; CDR3 protein: ASSARTELFQRTYEQY
clone size: -; D gene: -; V gene: TRBV11-2; CDR3 protein: ASSPRMGGSGEQF
clone size: -; D gene: -; V gene: TRBV12-3/TRBV12-4; CDR3 protein: ASSFTRRETQY
clone size: -; D gene: -; V gene: TRBV4-1; CDR3 protein: ASSESPTGQETQY
clone size: -; D gene: TRBD1; V gene: TRBV12-5; CDR3 protein: ASGPRGWIRNYGYT
clone size: few; D gene: TRBD1; V gene: TRBV7-2; CDR3 protein: ASSFVPDRSTDTQY
clone size: -; D gene: -; V gene: TRBV3-1/TRBV3-2; CDR3 protein: ASSLTRVVTDTQY
clone size: -; D gene: -; V gene: TRBV6-2/TRBV6-3; CDR3 protein: ASSYWGTDSNQPQH
clone size: -; D gene: -; V gene: TRBV6-4; CDR3 protein: ASSDSDTDTQY
clone size: -; D gene: -; V gene: TRBV19; CDR3 protein: ASRLDRMNTEAF
clone size: once; D gene: -; V gene: TRBV21-1; CDR3 protein: ASSKNGSFCSYEQY
clone size: -; D gene: -; V gene: TRBV7-2; CDR3 protein: ASSLDSRGYNEQF
clone size: -; D gene: -; V gene: TRBV30; CDR3 protein: AWSALGPAEQY
clone size: -; D gene: -; V gene: TRBV27; CDR3 protein: ASSLYGDTDTQY
clone size: -; D gene: -; V gene: TRBV6-2/TRBV6-3; CDR3 protein: ASSRDAGTQY
clone size: -; D gene: -; V gene: TRBV4-3; CDR3 protein: ASSQRGSYEQY
clone size: -; D gene: TRBD1; V gene: TRBV5-6; CDR3 protein: ASSYLTQGDGELF
clone size: -; D gene: -; V gene: TRBV19; CDR3 protein: ASSIGDNNQPQH
clone size: -; D gene: -; V gene: TRBV3-1/TRBV3-2; CDR3 protein: ASSQKGNTEAF
clone size: -; D gene: -; V gene: TRBV7-2; CDR3 protein: ASSSKRRSQETQY
clone size: -; D gene: TRBD1; V gene: TRBV29-1; CDR3 protein: SVEGQGEKRVGYGYT
clone size: -; D gene: -; V gene: TRBV6-1; CDR3 protein: ASSDPNEKLF
clone size: -; D gene: -; V gene: TRBV19; CDR3 protein: ASTQGLLNQPQH
clone size: -; D gene: TRBD1; V gene: TRBV5-1; CDR3 protein: ASSTGGTPYEQY
clone size: -; D gene: TRBD2; V gene: TRBV19; CDR3 protein: ASSQGLTNTGELF